The 17 T cell receptor beta chains listed next were all sequenced from one sample in a study of T cells in Graves' hyperthyroidism and ophthalmopathy. Authors of the study amplified TCR beta CDR3 regions from RNA transcripts. The study used the HTBI primer set for a first-round RT-PCR of the TCR CDR3. TCRdb recomputed calls from the multiplex PCR reads with MiXCR, one row per CDR3 protein. The sample comprises hundreds of thousands of distinct CDR3 sequences, about 16% of which are singletons, and 30% to 35% rests with the top ten. The specimen sequenced was blood. Receptors originate from a woman in her twenties or thirties with Graves' hyperthyroidism.

This clonotype came up a few times. The chain joins TRBV7-2 to TRBJ1-1, with 7 nucleotides matching TRBD1. From germline, CDR1 is SGHTA and CDR2 FQGNSA. V shed 5 bases and J 1 base; nucleotides not matched to a gene: 10. The CDR3 runs to 16 residues. The CDR3: CASSRVGGAGNTEAFF. The CDR3 bases are TGTGCCAGCAGCCGAGTAGGGGGCGCAGGGAACACTGAAGCTTTCTTT.

Many counts were recorded for this clonotype. DNA for the CDR3: TGTGCCAGCAGCAGGAGTCGACTAGCGGGTCAAGAGACCCAGTACTTC. Translated, it gives CASSRSRLAGQETQYF. The chain is built from TRBV11-2 and TRBJ2-5, with 10 bases lining up with TRBD2. Looked up from germline, CDR1 is SGHAT and CDR2 is FQNNGV. Trimming removed 5 bases from V and 2 bases from J; junction bases left unmatched: 8. This CDR3 contains 16 residues.

There are many counts of this clonotype. The chain joins TRBV2 to TRBJ1-2; D may be TRBD1 (5 bases). The CDR3 sequence is 13 residues long. V was cut by 3 bases and J by 4 bases, with 9 bases left in between. Germline CDR1 reads SNHLY; CDR2 reads FYNNEI. CDR3 DNA: TGTGCCAGCAGTGAGGGACCCCTCTATGGCTACACCTTC. As protein: CASSEGPLYGYTF.

The chain links TRBV19 to TRBJ2-1; the match to TRBD1 covers 11 bases. Trimming at V came to 4 bases and at J to 9 bases, leaving 8 bases not matched to a gene. The germline V gene has CDR1 LNHDA and CDR2 SQIVND (reference sequence). The CDR3 sequence is 15 residues long. The CDR3 nucleotides read TGTGCCAGTAGTACCGGACAGGGGGCTGGCGGTGAGCAGTTCTTC. Encoded protein: CASSTGQGAGGEQFF.

This clonotype has a handful of counts. V and J are TRBV5-4 and TRBJ2-3, with 11 bases that match TRBD2. The CDR3 spans 19 residues. Per the germline V gene, CDR1 is SGHNT and CDR2 is YYREEE (reference sequence). V lost 4 bases, J lost 1 base, and 14 bases stayed unmatched. The CDR3 region is CASSRGLAVGGTRTDTQYF. As DNA, the CDR3 is TGTGCCAGCAGCCGGGGACTAGCGGTAGGGGGTACTCGCACAGATACGCAGTATTTT.

V usage is TRBV13 and J usage is TRBJ2-1, with 14 bases aligning to TRBD2. The CDR3 consists of 16 residues. The junction had 4 bases not matched to a gene; V was cut back by 1 base and J by 8 bases. CDR1 and CDR2 from the germline V gene are PRHDT and FYEKMQ (reference sequence). The CDR3 nucleotides are TGTGCCAGCAGCTTAGTACCGGGACTAGCGGGAGATGAGCAGTTCTTC. This gives the protein CASSLVPGLAGDEQFF.

Many counts were recorded for this clonotype. The chain links TRBV6-5 to TRBJ2-5; TRBD1 matches at 7 bases. Germline V gene sequence: CDR1 MNHEY, CDR2 SVGAGI. This CDR3 has 18 amino acids. After removal of 0 bases from V and 5 bases from J, the junction contained 15 bases not matched to a gene. CDR3 sequence (DNA): TGTGCCAGCAGTTACTCGGGCGGTGGACAGGTCTCTGGGGAGACCCAGTACTTC. It encodes CASSYSGGGQVSGETQYF.

This clonotype was seen a handful of times. This chain uses TRBV9 with TRBJ2-1; D is unclear. The CDR3 has 13 amino acids. The V gene lost 5 bases and the J gene lost 2 bases, with 8 bases spanning the gap. Germline CDR1 is SGDLS and CDR2 is YYNGEE. CDR3 nucleotides: TGTGCCAGCAGTGCGAGGACCTACAATGAGCAGTTCTTC. Translated: CASSARTYNEQFF.

This chain uses TRBV29-1 with TRBJ1-3; tentatively, D is TRBD1 (6 bases). This CDR3 region has 13 residues. Trimming shortened V by 7 bases and J by 2 bases, and 12 bases separated the two germline ends. Germline V CDR1 and CDR2: SQVTM, ANQGSEA. In DNA, the CDR3 is TGCAGCGCCCAGAGGGGGGCTGGAAACACCATATATTTT. This encodes CSAQRGAGNTIYF.

This clonotype was counted at least ten times. The rearrangement joins TRBV3-1 to TRBJ2-2; perhaps TRBD1 as D (5 bases). The CDR3 runs 13 residues. CDR1 is LGHDT and CDR2 is YNNKEL in the germline V gene (reference sequence). The V end lost 3 bases, the J end lost 7 bases, and 9 bases lay between the germline ends. CDR3 coding DNA: TGTGCCAGCAGCCAGCAGGGTGTCGGGGAGCTGTTTTTT. The encoded protein is CASSQQGVGELFF.

At least ten counts were recorded for this clonotype. The chain combines TRBV28 with TRBJ2-7, with D uncertain. Germline V CDR1 and CDR2: MDHEN, SYDVKM. V dropped 2 bases and J dropped 2 bases, with 7 bases sitting between them. This CDR3 region has 13 residues. CDR3 coding DNA: TGTGCCAGCAGTTTACTCAGCCCCTACGAGCAGTACTTC. Its translation: CASSLLSPYEQYF.

This clonotype occurred many times. The V call is TRBV28, the J call TRBJ1-3, with D unclear. CDR1 MDHEN and CDR2 SYDVKM come from the germline V gene. The CDR3 is 15 residues long. The germline V and J ends were trimmed by 6 bases and 3 bases, with 15 bases remaining between them. The CDR3 nucleotides read TGTGCCAGCAGCCCCCCTCGGATTCTTGGAAACACCATATATTTT. Translation gives CASSPPRILGNTIYF. Looking up the rest from reference TRBV28 and TRBJ1-3 gives the full variable domain: DVKVTQSSRYLVKRTGEKVFLECVQDMDHENMFWYRQDPGLGLRLIYFSYDVKMKEKGDIPEGYSVSREKKERFSLILESASTNQTSMYLCASSPPRILGNTIYFGEGSWLTVV.

This clonotype was seen a handful of times. The genes are TRBV11-2 and TRBJ2-7; D is ambiguous. Per germline, CDR1 SGHAT and CDR2 FQNNGV. The V end lost 2 bases, the J end lost 6 bases, and 8 bases lay between the germline ends. CDR3 length equals 12 residues. The CDR3 region is CASSLRTVEQYF. CDR3 nucleotide sequence: TGTGCCAGCAGCTTAAGGACGGTCGAGCAGTACTTC.

This clonotype was observed a few times. This sequence joins TRBV6-1 and TRBJ2-7, with 13 bases fitting TRBD2. V was pared by 8 bases and J by 4 bases, with 2 bases of the junction left unmatched. Germline CDR1 is MNHNS and CDR2 is SASEGT. The CDR3 sequence is 13 residues long. The CDR3 here is CASQLAGGYEQYF. As DNA, the CDR3 is TGTGCCAGCCAACTAGCGGGAGGGTACGAGCAGTACTTC.

In this sample, this clonotype turned up a few times. The chain links TRBV6-1 to TRBJ1-5; tentative D call: TRBD1 (6 bases). Trimming removed 4 bases at V and 0 bases at J, with 10 bases between. The CDR3 contains 15 residues. Germline V CDR1 and CDR2: MNHNS, SASEGT. CDR3 DNA sequence: TGTGCCAGCAGTGGCCCGACAGGTAGCAATCAGCCCCAGCATTTT. Its protein product is CASSGPTGSNQPQHF.

J is TRBJ1-5 and V is TRBV20-1; tentative D call: TRBD1 (5 bases). Trimming cost V 0 bases and J 7 bases, with 16 bases left between them. Germline V lookup: CDR1 DFQATT, CDR2 SNEGSKA (reference sequence). The CDR3 covers 15 residues. This chain's CDR3 is CSARDHWLGDQPQHF. Here the CDR3 DNA reads TGCAGTGCTAGAGACCACTGGTTAGGGGACCAGCCCCAGCATTTT.

This clonotype has just a few counts. Given a much more abundant clone one base away, this may be a read error. V usage is TRBV7-2 and J usage is TRBJ2-2, with a tentative D call TRBD1 (5 bases). The CDR3 contains 12 residues. The germline gives CDR1 SGHTA, CDR2 FQGNSA. Trimming stripped 10 bases from V and 6 bases from J, with 12 bases between. The CDR3 coding sequence is TGTGCCACGTTCCAGGGTCCCGGGGAGCTGTTTTTT. It codes for CATFQGPGELFF.